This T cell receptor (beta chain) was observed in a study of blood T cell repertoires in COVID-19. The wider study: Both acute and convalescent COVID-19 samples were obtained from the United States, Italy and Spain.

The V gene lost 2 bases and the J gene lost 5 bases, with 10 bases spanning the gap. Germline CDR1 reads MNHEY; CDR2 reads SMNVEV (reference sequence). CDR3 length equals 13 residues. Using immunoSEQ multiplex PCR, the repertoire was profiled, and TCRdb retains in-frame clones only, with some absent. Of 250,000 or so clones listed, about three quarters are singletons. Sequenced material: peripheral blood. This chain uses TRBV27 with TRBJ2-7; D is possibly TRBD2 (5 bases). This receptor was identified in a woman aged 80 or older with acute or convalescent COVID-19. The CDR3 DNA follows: TGTGCCAGCAGTTTAGAGGGAATCGACGAGCAGTACTTC. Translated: CASSLEGIDEQYF.